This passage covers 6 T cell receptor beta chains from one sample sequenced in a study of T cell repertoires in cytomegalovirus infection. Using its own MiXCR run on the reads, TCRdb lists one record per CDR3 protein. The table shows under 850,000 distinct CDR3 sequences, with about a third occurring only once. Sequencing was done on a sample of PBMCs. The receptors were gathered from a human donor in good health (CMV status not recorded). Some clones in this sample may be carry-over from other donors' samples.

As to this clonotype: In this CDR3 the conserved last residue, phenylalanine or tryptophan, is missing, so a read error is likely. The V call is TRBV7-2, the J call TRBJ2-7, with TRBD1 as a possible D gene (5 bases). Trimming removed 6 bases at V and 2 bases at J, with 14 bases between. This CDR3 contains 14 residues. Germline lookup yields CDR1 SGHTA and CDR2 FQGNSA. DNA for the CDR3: TGTGCCAGCAGGCTCTCACAGGATACCTACGAGCAGTACTTA. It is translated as CASRLSQDTYEQYL.

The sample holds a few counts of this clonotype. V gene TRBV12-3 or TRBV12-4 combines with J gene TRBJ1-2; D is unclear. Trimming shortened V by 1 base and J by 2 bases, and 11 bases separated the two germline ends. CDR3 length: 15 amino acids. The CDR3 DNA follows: TGTGCCAGCAGTTTAGAGTTCCGAGACAACTATGGCTACACCTTC. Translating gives CASSLEFRDNYGYTF.

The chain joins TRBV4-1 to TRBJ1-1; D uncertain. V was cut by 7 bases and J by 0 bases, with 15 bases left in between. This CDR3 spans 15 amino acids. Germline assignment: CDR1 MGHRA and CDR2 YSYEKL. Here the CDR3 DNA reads TGCGCCAGCACCTTAAACGCCGTCATGAACACTGAAGCTTTCTTT. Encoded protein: CASTLNAVMNTEAFF.

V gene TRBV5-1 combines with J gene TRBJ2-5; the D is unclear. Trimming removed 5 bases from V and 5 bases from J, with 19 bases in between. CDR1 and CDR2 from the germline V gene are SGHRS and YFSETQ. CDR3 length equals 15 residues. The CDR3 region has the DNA TGCGCCAGCAGATATGCGGATTCTTGGTGGGAGACCCAGTACTTC. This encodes CASRYADSWWETQYF.

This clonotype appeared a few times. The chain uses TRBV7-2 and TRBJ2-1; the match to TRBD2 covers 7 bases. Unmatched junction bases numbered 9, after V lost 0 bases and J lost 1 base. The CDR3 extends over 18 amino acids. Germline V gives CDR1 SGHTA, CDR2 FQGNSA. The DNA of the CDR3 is TGTGCCAGCAGCTTAGCGCGATGGGGAGGGGCGTCCTACAATGAGCAGTTCTTC. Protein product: CASSLARWGGASYNEQFF.

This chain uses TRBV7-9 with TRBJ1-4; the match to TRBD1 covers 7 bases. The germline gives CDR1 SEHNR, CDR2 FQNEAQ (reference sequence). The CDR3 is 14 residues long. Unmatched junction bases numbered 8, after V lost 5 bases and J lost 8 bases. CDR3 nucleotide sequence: TGTGCCAGCAGCCACGACAGGGCTCGCGAAAAACTGTTTTTT. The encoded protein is CASSHDRAREKLFF.